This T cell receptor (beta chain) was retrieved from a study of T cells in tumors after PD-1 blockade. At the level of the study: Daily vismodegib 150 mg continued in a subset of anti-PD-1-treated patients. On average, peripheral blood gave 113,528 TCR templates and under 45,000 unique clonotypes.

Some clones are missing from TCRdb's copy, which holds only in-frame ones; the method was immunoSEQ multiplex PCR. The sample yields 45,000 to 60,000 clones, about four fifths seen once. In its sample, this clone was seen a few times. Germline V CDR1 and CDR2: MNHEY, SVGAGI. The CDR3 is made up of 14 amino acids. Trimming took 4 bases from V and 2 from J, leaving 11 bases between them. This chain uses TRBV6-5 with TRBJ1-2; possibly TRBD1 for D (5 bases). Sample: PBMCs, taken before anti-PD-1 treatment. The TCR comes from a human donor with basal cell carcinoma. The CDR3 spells CASSSRTSNYGYTF. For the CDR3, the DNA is TGTGCCAGCAGTTCACGGACAAGCAACTATGGCTACACCTTC.